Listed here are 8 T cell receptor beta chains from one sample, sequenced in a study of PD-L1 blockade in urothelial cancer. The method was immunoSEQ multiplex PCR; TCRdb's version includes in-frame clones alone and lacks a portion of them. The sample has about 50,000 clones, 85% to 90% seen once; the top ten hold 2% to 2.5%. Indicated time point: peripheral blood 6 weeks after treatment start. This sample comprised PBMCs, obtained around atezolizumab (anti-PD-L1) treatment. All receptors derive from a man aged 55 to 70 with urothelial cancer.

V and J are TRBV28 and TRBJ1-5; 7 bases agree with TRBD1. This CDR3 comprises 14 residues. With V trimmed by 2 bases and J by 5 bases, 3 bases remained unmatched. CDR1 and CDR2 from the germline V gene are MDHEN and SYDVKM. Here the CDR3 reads CASSLDREDQPQHF. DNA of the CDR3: TGTGCCAGCAGTTTAGACAGGGAGGATCAGCCCCAGCATTTT.

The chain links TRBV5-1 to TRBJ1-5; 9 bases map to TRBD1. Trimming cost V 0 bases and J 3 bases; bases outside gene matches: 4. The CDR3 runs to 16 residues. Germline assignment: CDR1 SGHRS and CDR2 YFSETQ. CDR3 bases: TGCGCCAGCAGCTTGGATGGACAGGGGAACAATCAGCCCCAGCATTTT. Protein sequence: CASSLDGQGNNQPQHF.

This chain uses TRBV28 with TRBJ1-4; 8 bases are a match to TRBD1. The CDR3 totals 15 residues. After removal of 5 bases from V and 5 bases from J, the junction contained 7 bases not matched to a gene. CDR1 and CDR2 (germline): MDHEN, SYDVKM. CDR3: CASSTPGQENEKLFF. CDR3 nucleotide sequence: TGTGCCAGCAGTACCCCGGGACAGGAGAATGAAAAACTGTTTTTT. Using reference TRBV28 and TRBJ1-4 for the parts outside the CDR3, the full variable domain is DVKVTQSSRYLVKRTGEKVFLECVQDMDHENMFWYRQDPGLGLRLIYFSYDVKMKEKGDIPEGYSVSREKKERFSLILESASTNQTSMYLCASSTPGQENEKLFFGSGTQLSVL.

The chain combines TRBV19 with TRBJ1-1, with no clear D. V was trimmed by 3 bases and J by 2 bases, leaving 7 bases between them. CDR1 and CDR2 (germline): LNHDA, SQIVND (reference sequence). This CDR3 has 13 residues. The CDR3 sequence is CASSIEDNTEAFF. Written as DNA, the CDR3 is TGTGCCAGTAGTATCGAGGATAACACTGAAGCTTTCTTT. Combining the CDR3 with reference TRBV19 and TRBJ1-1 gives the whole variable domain DGGITQSPKYLFRKEGQNVTLSCEQNLNHDAMYWYRQDPGQGLRLIYYSQIVNDFQKGDIAEGYSVSREKKESFPLTVTSAQKNPTAFYLCASSIEDNTEAFFGQGTRLTVV.

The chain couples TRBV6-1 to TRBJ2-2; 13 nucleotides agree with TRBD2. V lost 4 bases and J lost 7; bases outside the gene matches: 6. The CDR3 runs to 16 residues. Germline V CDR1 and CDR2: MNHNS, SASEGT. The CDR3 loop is CASSATGLAGLGELFF. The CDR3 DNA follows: TGTGCCAGCAGTGCGACGGGACTAGCGGGACTCGGGGAGCTGTTTTTT.

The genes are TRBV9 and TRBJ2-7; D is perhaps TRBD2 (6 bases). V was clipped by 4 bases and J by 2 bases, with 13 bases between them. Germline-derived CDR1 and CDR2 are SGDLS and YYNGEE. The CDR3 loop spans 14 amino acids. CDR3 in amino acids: CASSPSAGAYEQYF. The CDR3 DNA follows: TGTGCCAGCAGCCCATCAGCGGGCGCCTACGAGCAGTACTTC.

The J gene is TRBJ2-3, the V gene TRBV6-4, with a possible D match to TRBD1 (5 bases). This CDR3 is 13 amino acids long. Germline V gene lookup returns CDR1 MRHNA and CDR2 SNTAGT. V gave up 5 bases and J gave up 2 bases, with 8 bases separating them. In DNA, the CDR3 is TGTGCCAGCAGTATACAGGACACAGATACGCAGTATTTT. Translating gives CASSIQDTDTQYF.

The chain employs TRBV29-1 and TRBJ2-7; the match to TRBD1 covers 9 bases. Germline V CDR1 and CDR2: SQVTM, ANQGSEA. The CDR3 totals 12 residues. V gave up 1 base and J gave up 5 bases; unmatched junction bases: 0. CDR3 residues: CSVEGQGDEQYF. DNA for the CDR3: TGCAGCGTTGAAGGACAGGGGGACGAGCAGTACTTC.